The clone carrying this T cell receptor (beta chain) was detected many times. Antigen specificity is unknown. TCR beta cDNA libraries had unique molecular identifiers. MiXCR was run by TCRdb on the PCR reads, yielding one entry per CDR3 protein. This table has 430,000 or so distinct CDR3 sequences, 30% to 40% appearing once. This sample is drawn from a study of post-analysis software for immune sequencing data. Regarding the study as a whole: A handful of TRBV segments appeared more often in patients than in controls, and TRBV5-6, TRBV5-1 and TRBV20-1 were among these.

V shed 8 bases and J shed 0 bases, with 14 bases lying between them. The CDR3 spans 15 residues. Germline V lookup: CDR1 KGHSH, CDR2 LQKENI. The J gene is TRBJ2-1, the V gene TRBV18; D may match TRBD1 or TRBD2 (5 bases each). The receptor was isolated from a girl aged 2-10 years with multiple sclerosis. The sample taken for sequencing was blood. For the CDR3, the DNA is TGTGCCAGCAGCCCGGCAGGGAGCTCCTACAATGAGCAGTTCTTC. Translating gives CASSPAGSSYNEQFF.